This T cell receptor (beta chain) was recorded in a study of shared clonotypes between healthy human individuals. Profiled with immunoSEQ multiplex PCR; TCRdb holds only in-frame clones, not every one. The sample consists of 2 million to 2.5 million clones, approximately 95% of them appearing once. The junction had 8 bases not matched to a gene; V was cut back by 4 bases and J by 0 bases. Germline V gene sequence: CDR1 MNHNS, CDR2 SASEGT. This CDR3 is 16 amino acids long. This sequence joins TRBV6-1 and TRBJ2-7, with 8 nucleotides matching TRBD1. This TCR derives from a young man in good health. Sequences were obtained from naive CD4+ T cells sorted from blood. This sample's subset: CD45RA+ positively selected. The CDR3 DNA follows: TGTGCCAGCAGTGGAAGACAGGGGAAGGTCTCCTACGAGCAGTACTTC. Its protein product is CASSGRQGKVSYEQYF.